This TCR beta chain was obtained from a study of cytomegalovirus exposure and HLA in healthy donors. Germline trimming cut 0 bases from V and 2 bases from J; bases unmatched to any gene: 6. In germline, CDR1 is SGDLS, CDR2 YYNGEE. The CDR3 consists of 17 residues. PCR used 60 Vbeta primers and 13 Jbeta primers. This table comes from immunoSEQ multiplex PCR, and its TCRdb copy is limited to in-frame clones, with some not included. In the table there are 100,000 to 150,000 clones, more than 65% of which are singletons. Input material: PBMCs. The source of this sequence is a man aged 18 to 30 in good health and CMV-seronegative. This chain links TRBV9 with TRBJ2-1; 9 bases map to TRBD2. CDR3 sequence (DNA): TGTGCCAGCAGCGTAGGGGGCTTAGCGGGGGCCTACAATGAGCAGTTCTTC. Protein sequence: CASSVGGLAGAYNEQFF.